The 24 T cell receptor beta chains below come from one sample, sequenced in a study of blood T cell repertoires in COVID-19. Sequencing was performed with immunoSEQ multiplex PCR; in TCRdb, only in-frame clones are kept and a portion is missing. The sample lists about 140,000 clones, roughly 79% seen once, with over 2.5% in the top ten. The sample comprised PBMCs or T cells enriched from blood (not recorded which). Every receptor here comes from a woman aged 50 to 65 who had recovered from COVID-19.

V usage is TRBV7-8 and J usage is TRBJ2-2; 8 bases fit TRBD2. The CDR3 sequence is 13 residues long. The J segment lost 5 bases and the V segment lost 9 bases, leaving 5 bases of the junction unmatched. The germline gives CDR1 SGHVS, CDR2 FQNEAQ. The CDR3 loop is CARGPGGTGELFF. DNA of the CDR3: TGTGCCAGGGGACCGGGGGGGACCGGGGAGCTGTTTTTT.

This rearrangement joins TRBV7-8 to TRBJ1-5; tentatively, D is TRBD1 (6 bases). The CDR3 contains 15 residues. Per the germline V gene, CDR1 is SGHVS and CDR2 is FQNEAQ. Between the trimmed V and J ends, which lost 5 bases and 7 bases, there was a span of 18 bases. The CDR3 spells CASSTQGRRLQPQHF. The CDR3 DNA is TGTGCCAGCAGCACCCAGGGGCGGCGTTTGCAGCCCCAGCATTTT.

This clone appeared many times. This chain links TRBV6-5 with TRBJ2-1, with D possibly matching TRBD2 (5 bases). The CDR3 is made up of 15 amino acids. V lost 1 base, J lost 4 bases, and 11 bases lay in between. The V gene's germline CDR1 is MNHEY and CDR2 SVGAGI. The CDR3 loop reads CASSYFAGLYNEQFF. Here the CDR3 DNA reads TGTGCCAGCAGTTACTTTGCGGGCCTTTACAATGAGCAGTTCTTC.

The J gene is TRBJ2-7, the V gene TRBV5-5; D possibly corresponds to TRBD1 (6 bases). This CDR3 contains 15 residues. Germline V lookup: CDR1 SGHKS, CDR2 YYEKEE (reference sequence). Trimming removed 0 bases from V and 5 bases from J, with 15 bases in between. DNA for the CDR3: TGTGCCAGCAGCTTGGGGTCAGGGGCTGGGAACGAGCAGTACTTC. It yields the protein CASSLGSGAGNEQYF. Looking up the rest from reference TRBV5-5 and TRBJ2-7 gives the full variable domain: DAGVTQSPTHLIKTRGQQVTLRCSPISGHKSVSWYQQVLGQGPQFIFQYYEKEERGRGNFPDRFSARQFPNYSSELNVNALLLGDSALYLCASSLGSGAGNEQYFGPGTRLTVT.

DNA of the CDR3: TGTGCCTGGAGAGAATACACCGGGACTTATCAGCCCCAGCATTTT. As protein: CAWREYTGTYQPQHF. The chain links TRBV30 to TRBJ1-5; D is possibly TRBD1 (5 bases). Germline V gives CDR1 GTSNPN, CDR2 SVGIG (reference sequence). The CDR3 sequence is 15 residues long. V gave up 3 bases and J gave up 5 bases, with 17 bases separating them.

The chain couples TRBV7-9 to TRBJ1-3, with 7 nucleotides matching TRBD1. CDR1 is SEHNR, CDR2 FQNEAQ, per germline (reference sequence). J gave up 2 bases and V 5 bases, and 3 bases lay outside the gene matches. The CDR3 has 14 residues. The CDR3 bases are TGTGCCAGCAGCGAGACAGGGACTGGAAACACCATATATTTT. It specifies CASSETGTGNTIYF. Based on the CDR3 plus reference TRBV7-9 and TRBJ1-3, the full variable domain is DTGVSQNPRHKITKRGQNVTFRCDPISEHNRLYWYRQTLGQGPEFLTYFQNEAQLEKSRLLSDRFSAERPKGSFSTLEIQRTEQGDSAMYLCASSETGTGNTIYFGEGSWLTVV.

The rearrangement uses TRBV5-1 and TRBJ2-7; D possibly corresponds to TRBD1 (6 bases). Germline loops: CDR1 SGHRS, CDR2 YFSETQ. V dropped 6 bases and J dropped 1 base, with 14 bases sitting between them. This CDR3 is built from 14 residues. CDR3: CASNPWGQSYEQYF. For the CDR3, the DNA is TGCGCCAGCAACCCGTGGGGACAATCCTACGAGCAGTACTTC.

This chain connects TRBV11-2 to TRBJ2-5, with 7 bases lining up with TRBD1. The J segment lost 4 bases and the V segment lost 5 bases, leaving 10 bases of the junction unmatched. CDR3 length: 15 residues. Germline V gives CDR1 SGHAT, CDR2 FQNNGV. In DNA form, the CDR3 reads TGTGCCAGCAGCGCGGTACAGGGGTTTACAGAGACCCAGTACTTC. Translating it yields CASSAVQGFTETQYF.

This clone appeared a single time. The gene calls are TRBV18 and TRBJ2-3; D is ambiguous. In germline, CDR1 is KGHSH, CDR2 LQKENI. The CDR3 spans 14 residues. Trimming removed 6 bases at V and 1 base at J, with 11 bases between. The CDR3 is CASSPEAGTDTQYF. The CDR3 nucleotides read TGTGCCAGCTCCCCAGAAGCCGGCACAGATACGCAGTATTTT.

This rearrangement joins TRBV16 to TRBJ1-1; 8 positions agree with TRBD1. CDR1 and CDR2 from the germline V gene are KGHSY and FQNENV. The ends lost 6 bases at V and 1 base at J; junction bases unmatched: 4. This CDR3 is built from 14 residues. The CDR3 DNA sequence: TGTGCCAGCAGTTCCGGACAGGGGAACACTGAAGCTTTCTTT. It is translated as CASSSGQGNTEAFF.

The gene calls are TRBV10-1 and TRBJ1-5; TRBD1 is a possible D gene (6 bases). CDR1 and CDR2 (germline): WNHNN, SYGVQD (reference sequence). V gave up 6 bases and J gave up 2 bases, with 17 bases separating them. This CDR3 region has 16 residues. The CDR3 bases are TGCGCCAGCAGCTTTAACAGGGAAAGGGGCAATCAGCCCCAGCATTTT. Translation: CASSFNRERGNQPQHF.

The chain is built from TRBV30 and TRBJ1-6; D call uncertain. Trimming shortened V by 7 bases and J by 9 bases, and 16 bases separated the two germline ends. CDR3 length: 13 amino acids. Germline-derived CDR1 and CDR2 are GTSNPN and SVGIG (reference sequence). The chain's CDR3 is CAYRRERSSPLHF. CDR3 DNA: TGTGCCTACCGACGGGAGAGGAGTTCACCCCTCCACTTT.

This rearrangement joins TRBV27 to TRBJ1-1, with D perhaps matching TRBD1 (5 bases). CDR1 and CDR2 (germline): MNHEY, SMNVEV (reference sequence). The CDR3 covers 15 residues. The V end lost 6 bases, the J end lost 0 bases, and 14 bases lay between the germline ends. This CDR3 reads CASSPKGLMNTEAFF. In nucleotides, the CDR3 is TGTGCCAGCAGCCCAAAGGGACTGATGAACACTGAAGCTTTCTTT.

This clone was seen only once. The chain employs TRBV7-3 and TRBJ2-1, with TRBD2 matching 8 bases. CDR3 length: 18 residues. The V gene's germline CDR1 is SGHTA and CDR2 FQGTGA. V shed 5 bases, J shed 7 bases, and the junction held 19 bases outside the gene matches. The CDR3 is CASSPRPAGVVSGNEQFF. CDR3 nucleotide sequence: TGTGCCAGCAGCCCCCGCCCAGCGGGAGTGGTCTCGGGAAATGAGCAGTTCTTC.

This clone was observed a single time. The chain has TRBV6-4 and TRBJ2-1; the match to TRBD2 covers 11 bases. V lost 5 bases to trimming and J lost 7 bases; unmatched junction nucleotides: 10. From germline, CDR1 is MRHNA and CDR2 SNTAGT. The CDR3 runs 16 residues. DNA of the CDR3: TGTGCCAGCAGTCTGTTTAGCGGGAGGGCCGTTAATGAGCAGTTCTTC. Its translation is CASSLFSGRAVNEQFF.

The chain combines TRBV2 with TRBJ1-5; D gene ambiguous. The V end lost 0 bases, the J end lost 7 bases, and 13 bases lay between the germline ends. The CDR3 length is 15 residues. Germline assignment: CDR1 SNHLY and CDR2 FYNNEI. The CDR3 DNA follows: TGTGCCAGCAGTGAAGCGGGGTTGGGAGGCCAGCCCCAGCATTTT. Translated: CASSEAGLGGQPQHF. Full variable domain (missing parts from reference TRBV2 and TRBJ1-5): EPEVTQTPSHQVTQMGQEVILRCVPISNHLYFYWYRQILGQKVEFLVSFYNNEISEKSEIFDDQFSVERPDGSNFTLKIRSTKLEDSAMYFCASSEAGLGGQPQHFGDGTRLSIL.

J is TRBJ2-3 and V is TRBV4-2, with 15 bases aligning to TRBD2. The length of the CDR3 is 16 residues. Germline CDR1 is LGHNA and CDR2 is YNFKEQ. V shed 4 bases, J shed 3 bases, and the junction held 2 bases outside the gene matches. The CDR3 coding sequence is TGTGCCAGCAGCCCAGGGACTAGCGGGGGGACAGATACGCAGTATTTT. Translated: CASSPGTSGGTDTQYF.

This chain joins TRBV2 and TRBJ1-6; a possible D gene is TRBD1 (6 bases). CDR1 and CDR2 (germline): SNHLY, FYNNEI. This CDR3 contains 13 residues. Trimming shortened V by 5 bases and J by 6 bases, and 8 bases separated the two germline ends. This chain's CDR3 is CASSLDSNSPLHF. The CDR3 DNA reads as TGTGCCAGCAGTCTGGACAGTAATTCACCCCTCCACTTT.

This chain joins TRBV7-9 and TRBJ2-7; tentative D call: TRBD1 (7 bases). Germline loops: CDR1 SEHNR, CDR2 FQNEAQ (reference sequence). The ends were cut back, 2 bases at V and 6 bases at J, with 20 bases in the middle. This CDR3 has 16 residues. CDR3 nucleotides: TGTGCCAGCAGCTTACTGGGTGTGGAGGGGGCGGCCGAGCAGTACTTC. Its protein product is CASSLLGVEGAAEQYF.

The gene calls are TRBV10-2 and TRBJ1-2; 7 bases agree with TRBD1. Germline loops: CDR1 WSHSY, CDR2 SAAADI. The trim removed 3 bases at V and 4 bases at J, leaving 2 bases unmatched. This CDR3 comprises 13 residues. CDR3 bases: TGCGCCAGCAGTGATTCAGGGGGCTATGGCTACACCTTC. Its protein is CASSDSGGYGYTF.

This clone was seen more than once but under ten times. The chain employs TRBV25-1 and TRBJ2-1, with 8 bases fitting TRBD2. The CDR3 has 15 residues. The V gene end was trimmed by 2 bases and the J gene end by 3 bases; junction bases not matched to a gene: 3. The germline V gene has CDR1 MGHDK and CDR2 SYGVNS. The CDR3 region is CASSEIGGGYNEQFF. DNA for the CDR3: TGTGCCAGCAGTGAAATCGGGGGGGGCTACAATGAGCAGTTCTTC. Drawing the rest from reference TRBV25-1 and TRBJ2-1, the complete variable domain is EADIYQTPRYLVIGTGKKITLECSQTMGHDKMYWYQQDPGMELHLIHYSYGVNSTEKGDLSSESTVSRIRTEHFPLTLESARPSHTSQYLCASSEIGGGYNEQFFGPGTRLTVL.

In this sample, this clone turned up once. The chain employs TRBV13 and TRBJ2-1; 9 positions agree with TRBD2. V gave up 3 bases and J gave up 7 bases; unmatched junction bases: 7. CDR3 size: 15 residues. Germline V lookup: CDR1 PRHDT, CDR2 FYEKMQ (reference sequence). CDR3 amino acids: CASSLRRGGRNEQFF. For the CDR3, the DNA is TGTGCCAGCAGCTTGAGGCGGGGGGGAAGAAATGAGCAGTTCTTC.

This clone appeared a few times. This chain uses TRBV6-5 with TRBJ1-1; perhaps TRBD1 as D (5 bases). Germline CDR1 is MNHEY and CDR2 is SVGAGI. V was pared by 4 bases and J by 4 bases, with 19 bases between. This CDR3 region has 16 residues. CDR3 bases: TGTGCCAGCAGTTCCCGGACACAGCCCCCGTCCACTGAAGCTTTCTTT. It yields the protein CASSSRTQPPSTEAFF.

The chain uses TRBV27 and TRBJ2-1; D remains unclear. The CDR3 sequence is 14 residues long. The germline gives CDR1 MNHEY, CDR2 SMNVEV (reference sequence). Trimming stripped 2 bases from V and 2 bases from J, with 7 bases between. As DNA, the CDR3 is TGTGCCAGCAGTTTACTAGTGGCCTACAATGAGCAGTTCTTC. Translating it yields CASSLLVAYNEQFF.